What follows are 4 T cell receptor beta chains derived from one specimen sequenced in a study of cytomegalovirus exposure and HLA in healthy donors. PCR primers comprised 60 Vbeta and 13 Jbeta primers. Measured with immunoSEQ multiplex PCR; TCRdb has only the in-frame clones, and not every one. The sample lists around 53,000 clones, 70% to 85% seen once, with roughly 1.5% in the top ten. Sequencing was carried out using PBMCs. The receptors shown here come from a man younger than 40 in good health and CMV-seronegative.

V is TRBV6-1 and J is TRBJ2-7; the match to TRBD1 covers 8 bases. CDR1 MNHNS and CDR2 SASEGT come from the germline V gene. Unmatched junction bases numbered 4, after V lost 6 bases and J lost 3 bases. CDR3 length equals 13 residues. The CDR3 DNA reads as TGTGCCAGCAGCCACGACAGGGGCTACGAGCAGTACTTC. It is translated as CASSHDRGYEQYF.

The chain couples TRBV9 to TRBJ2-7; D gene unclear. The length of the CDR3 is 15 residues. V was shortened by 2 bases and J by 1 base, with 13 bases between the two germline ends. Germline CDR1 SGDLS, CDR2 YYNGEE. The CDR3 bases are TGTGCCAGCAGCGTCGATGTGGGCAAGTCCTACGAGCAGTACTTC. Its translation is CASSVDVGKSYEQYF.

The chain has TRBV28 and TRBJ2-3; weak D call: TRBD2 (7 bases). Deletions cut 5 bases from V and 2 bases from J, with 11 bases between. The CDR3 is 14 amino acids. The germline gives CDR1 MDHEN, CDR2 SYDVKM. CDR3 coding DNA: TGTGCCAGCAGTCAAGGGGGGGCCACAGATACGCAGTATTTT. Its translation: CASSQGGATDTQYF.

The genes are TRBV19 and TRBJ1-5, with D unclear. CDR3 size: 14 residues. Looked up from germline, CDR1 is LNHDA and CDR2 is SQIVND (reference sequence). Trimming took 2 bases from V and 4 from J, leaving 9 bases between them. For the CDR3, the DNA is TGTGCCAGTAGTATAAACGCCGGTAATCAGCCCCAGCATTTT. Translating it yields CASSINAGNQPQHF.